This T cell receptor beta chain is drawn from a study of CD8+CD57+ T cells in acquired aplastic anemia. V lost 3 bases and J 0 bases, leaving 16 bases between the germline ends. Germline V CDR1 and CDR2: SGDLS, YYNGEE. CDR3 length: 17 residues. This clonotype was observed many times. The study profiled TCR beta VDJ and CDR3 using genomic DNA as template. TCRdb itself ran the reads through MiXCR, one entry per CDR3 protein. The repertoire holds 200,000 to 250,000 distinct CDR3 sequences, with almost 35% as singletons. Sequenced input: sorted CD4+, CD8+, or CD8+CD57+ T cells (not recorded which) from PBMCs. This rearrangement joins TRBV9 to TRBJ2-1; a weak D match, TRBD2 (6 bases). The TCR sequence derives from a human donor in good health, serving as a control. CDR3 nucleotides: TGTGCCAGCAGCGACCGAGTTAGCGGTAACTCCTACAATGAGCAGTTCTTC. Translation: CASSDRVSGNSYNEQFF.